Detailed here is one T cell receptor beta chain. Its antigen remains unidentified. The input lacks base qualities; no much larger clone sits a single base away. The CDR3 regions of human TCRbeta chains were analyzed by immunosequencing. In the source study's methods: Repertoire TCRs were checked for matches against a reference library of SARS-CoV-2-specific TCRs that had been generated using the MIRA antigen-specificity platform. Breadth meant the fraction of unique TCRs that were SARS-CoV-2-associated, whereas depth meant the fraction of total T cells that were SARS-CoV-2-associated. Each spike-specific TCR was assigned to its reactive spike region and to a CD4 or CD8 class using the MIRA data. Log10-transformed breadth and depth values were compared by one-way ANOVA with Sidak's multiple comparisons tests. The table was pulled from immuneACCESS by TCRdb, which kept in-frame rearrangements only. Such tables lose some clones; where checked, under half of the loss comes from unresolved V genes, and the rest has no known cause. Clone size and V and J calls were adopted from that table, with D and trimming inferred from the DNA. For this sample the table gives about 100,000 clones, of which roughly 86% were detected only once. Approximately 5% of the sample is held by the ten biggest clonotypes.

The data were taken from a study of T cell responses to AZD1222 COVID-19 vaccine (dated by TCRdb to the early 2020s). For the study in its entirety: Because spike-specific TCR depth and breadth did not differ between the two schedules, AZD1222 recipients who got a second dose at roughly 4 weeks were pooled with those who got a second dose at roughly 12 weeks. TCR sequencing covered about 230 trial participants: some 210 given two doses of AZD1222 and 26 given two doses of MenACWY control vaccine. Trial participants were enrolled into age subgroups of 18-55, 56-69 and 70-plus years, which contained about 160, 30 and 59 TCR-sequenced participants, respectively. Broad study findings and their caveats: The 56-69-year group was small, and its depth increase did not reach significance, likely because of low power. Because no day 14 peak-response samples were available, the repertoires could be characterized only after the peak T cell response. After two AZD1222 doses, spike-specific TCR breadth and depth were significantly higher than at day 0 and than in MenACWY recipients. CD4 TCRs associated with the vaccine covered the entire spike protein, and the dominant responses were in regions 160-218 and 743-854. Reportedly, close to half of the unique spike-specific TCRs recognized epitopes lying outside the regions that are mutated in the B.1.351 and B.1.1.7 variants. Participants were mostly white British, with more females than males. The authors suggested clonal diversity may have been underestimated. Conclusions about previously exposed vaccinees were limited because only six AZD1222 recipients were SARS-CoV-2 seropositive at baseline.

Trimming leaves V shorter by 3 bases and J shorter by 5 bases, with the junction holding 5 bases beyond the gene matches. CDR1 and CDR2 are read off the germline V gene as MDHEN and SYDVKM. Taken from cysteine to phenylalanine, the CDR3 has 16 residues. The only DNA kept is the CDR3, 48 bases in frame from the first base. This specimen's time point label, per the study, means: baseline before first vaccination. Vaccinee samples were obtained from the UK trials COV001 and COV002, which included a single-blind randomized controlled phase 2/3 trial of AZD1222 (ChAdOx1 nCoV-19) in healthy adults. For TCRbeta chain sequencing, PBMC samples were collected from trial participants at day 0 and at day 28 after the second dose.

This sample comprised peripheral blood, obtained on day 0 of AZD1222 vaccination. This sequence was found in an adult in good health. The rearrangement combines TRBV28 with TRBJ1-4, with 11 bases in between that match TRBD1. The CDR3 in this case is CASSFSGTGGNEKLFF. The nucleotides are TGTGCCAGCAGTTTCAGCGGGACAGGGGGAAATGAAAAACTGTTTTTT.